The subject of this entry is one TCR beta chain. The sample belongs to a study of cytomegalovirus exposure and HLA in healthy donors. A multiplex PCR was run with 60 Vbeta primers and 13 Jbeta primers. Sequenced by immunoSEQ multiplex PCR; TCRdb stores in-frame clones only, minus some. The top ten clones hold about 0.85% of a sample with about 160,000 clones, around 90% of them seen once. The CDR3 covers 14 residues. The germline gives CDR1 LGHNA, CDR2 YSLEER. V was pared by 0 bases and J by 8 bases, with 13 bases between. The chain is built from TRBV4-3 and TRBJ1-1, with unresolved D. This TCR derives from a young woman in good health and CMV-seronegative. What was sequenced was PBMCs. The CDR3 DNA is TGCGCCAGCAGCCAAGAAAAGGAAGACTTCGAAGCTTTCTTT. It encodes CASSQEKEDFEAFF.